This T cell receptor (beta chain) was recovered during a study of regulatory T cells in long-lasting Graves disease. Per germline, CDR1 LNHNV and CDR2 YYDKDF (reference sequence). This CDR3 contains 14 residues. Deletions cut 3 bases from V and 0 bases from J, with 9 bases between. Assembly of TCR beta libraries relied on iRepertoire HTBI primers together with Arm-PCR of CDR3 regions. TCRdb re-called the multiplex PCR reads with MiXCR, one entry per CDR3 protein. The top ten hold more than 10% of the sample, which has roughly 610,000 distinct CDR3 sequences, roughly a sixth seen once. This clonotype was counted a few times. The time point: newly diagnosed GD, antithyroid drugs for less than 3 months. PBMC RNA was the source of the TCR library. The same sample was also used in a study of T cells in Graves' hyperthyroidism and ophthalmopathy. From that paper: In the first-round RT-PCR of the TCR CDR3, the HTBI primer set was used.

This material consisted of peripheral blood mononuclear cells (PBMCs), taken at new diagnosis, from a patient treated with antithyroid drugs. The sequence was collected from a man between 18 and 35 years old with Graves disease. The V call is TRBV15, the J call TRBJ2-7, with D uncertain. The chain's CDR3 is CATSSDVRSYEQYF. CDR3 sequence (DNA): TGTGCCACCAGCAGCGACGTACGCTCCTACGAGCAGTACTTC.